This is a list of T cell receptor beta chains from one sample in a study of cytomegalovirus exposure and HLA in healthy donors. The assay was immunoSEQ multiplex PCR, and TCRdb's table has in-frame clones only and misses some. The repertoire holds 170,000 or so clones, with 79% as singletons. The sequencing sample was made of PBMCs. The receptors stem from a woman between 35 and 50 years old in good health and CMV-seronegative. Both conserved end residues are part of each CDR3. The order of the fields is D gene, V gene, clone size, J gene, CDR3 length, CDR3 DNA, CDR3 protein. A D gene is named only where the DNA matches it firmly. Size is omitted from some rows. Given values are once, few, many or a class for expanded clones.

D gene: .
V gene: TRBV15
clone size: .
J gene: TRBJ2-2
CDR3 length: 12
CDR3 DNA: TGTGCCACCAGCAGAGATACTGCCCGGCTGTTTTTT
CDR3 protein: CATSRDTARLFF

D gene: TRBD1
V gene: TRBV6-4
clone size: few
J gene: TRBJ2-2
CDR3 length: 15
CDR3 DNA: TGTGCCAGCAGTGAGACAGGGGCGAGCACCGGGGAGCTGTTTTTT
CDR3 protein: CASSETGASTGELFF

D gene: .
V gene: TRBV7-3
clone size: few
J gene: TRBJ2-1
CDR3 length: 19
CDR3 DNA: TGTGCCAGCAGCCCTAACCCTCCGGGGGGCGGGAGCGGTTACAATGAGCAGTTCTTC
CDR3 protein: CASSPNPPGGGSGYNEQFF

D gene: .
V gene: TRBV7-9
clone size: .
J gene: TRBJ2-7
CDR3 length: 15
CDR3 DNA: TGTGCCAGCAGCCCCCCCCGGGGTTTCTCCTACGAGCAGTACTTC
CDR3 protein: CASSPPRGFSYEQYF

D gene: .
V gene: TRBV7-8
clone size: .
J gene: TRBJ2-3
CDR3 length: 15
CDR3 DNA: TGTGCCAGCAGTCCAATCGGGCAGGGAACGGATACGCAGTATTTT
CDR3 protein: CASSPIGQGTDTQYF

D gene: TRBD2
V gene: TRBV7-2
clone size: .
J gene: TRBJ2-2
CDR3 length: 14
CDR3 DNA: TGTGCCAGCAGCTCGGGACTAGCAGTCGGGGAGCTGTTTTTT
CDR3 protein: CASSSGLAVGELFF

D gene: .
V gene: TRBV6-5
clone size: .
J gene: TRBJ2-3
CDR3 length: 14
CDR3 DNA: TGTGCCAGCAGTTTGACTCGAGGCACAGATACGCAGTATTTT
CDR3 protein: CASSLTRGTDTQYF

D gene: .
V gene: TRBV12-5
clone size: .
J gene: TRBJ2-2
CDR3 length: 17
CDR3 DNA: TGTGCTAGTGGTTTGTCCGGACAGCTTCCGAACACCGGGGAGCTGTTTTTT
CDR3 protein: CASGLSGQLPNTGELFF

D gene: .
V gene: TRBV28
clone size: .
J gene: TRBJ2-5
CDR3 length: 13
CDR3 DNA: TGTGCCAGCAGTTTTCTGCGAATGGAGACCCAGTACTTC
CDR3 protein: CASSFLRMETQYF

D gene: .
V gene: TRBV1
clone size: .
J gene: TRBJ2-1
CDR3 length: 17
CDR3 DNA: TGCACCAGCAGCCAAGGTGGGGGGGGGCCGGGGTACAATGAGCAGTTCTTC
CDR3 protein: CTSSQGGGGPGYNEQFF

D gene: .
V gene: TRBV7-9
clone size: .
J gene: TRBJ2-1
CDR3 length: 11
CDR3 DNA: TGTGCCAGCCTCGACGGGAATGAGCAGTTCTTC
CDR3 protein: CASLDGNEQFF

D gene: .
V gene: TRBV28
clone size: .
J gene: TRBJ1-3
CDR3 length: 15
CDR3 DNA: TGTGCCAGCAGTCCAGAATTCGCGGGTCTAGACACCATATATTTT
CDR3 protein: CASSPEFAGLDTIYF

D gene: .
V gene: TRBV6-5
clone size: .
J gene: TRBJ2-3
CDR3 length: 14
CDR3 DNA: TGTGCCAGCAGTTCGACAGCGACCACAGATACGCAGTATTTT
CDR3 protein: CASSSTATTDTQYF

D gene: TRBD1
V gene: TRBV7-9
clone size: .
J gene: TRBJ2-7
CDR3 length: 17
CDR3 DNA: TGTGCCAGCAGCCCCGCCGGTCGGACAGGAGAAAACTACGAGCAGTACTTC
CDR3 protein: CASSPAGRTGENYEQYF

D gene: .
V gene: TRBV30
clone size: once
J gene: TRBJ1-1
CDR3 length: 14
CDR3 DNA: TGTGCCTGGAGATCCGGGGGGCTGAACACTGAAGCTTTCTTT
CDR3 protein: CAWRSGGLNTEAFF